This TCR beta chain was retrieved from a study of vaccination and CD4 T cells after COVID-19. Overall study: Four females and six males made up the convalescents, two of whom were Hispanic.

As for this clonotype: Its specificity is unknown.

The germline gives CDR1 DFQATT, CDR2 SNEGSKA (reference sequence). The CDR3 extends over 14 amino acids. Trimming stripped 0 bases from V and 8 bases from J, with 14 bases between. Documented time point: late sampling 161 to 241 days after vaccination in three convalescent patients. The treatment: roughly 10-day PBMC culture with coronavirus spike peptide pools or control peptides (ViraFEST assay). The Oncomine TCR Beta short-read assay was applied to DNA of cultured CD4+ T cells. TCRdb re-called the PCR reads through MiXCR, storing one row per CDR3 protein. The sample has about 26,000 distinct CDR3 sequences; about 40% are singletons.

The chain is built from TRBV20-1 and TRBJ2-1; D remains unclear. This specimen consisted of CD4+ T cells from blood, cultured in vitro, obtained about 7 months after SARS-CoV-2 vaccination. The source is a human donor who had recovered from COVID-19. The CDR3 DNA follows: TGCAGTGCTAGAGATCCGACTGGTCAGGATGAGCAGTTCTTC. Translating gives CSARDPTGQDEQFF.